The sequence of this TCR beta chain was determined in a study of patients and donors after allogeneic stem cell transplantation. Each CDR3 protein is one row after TCRdb ran MiXCR on the RT-PCR reads. This sample carries about a million distinct CDR3 sequences, around 17% of them seen once, and the ten largest clones take around 6%. This clonotype was observed a handful of times. Trimming cost V 0 bases and J 0 bases, with 11 bases left between them. From germline, CDR1 is LGHNA and CDR2 YSLEER. The CDR3 sequence is 16 residues long. Sequenced input: blood, either unsorted or a sorted T cell fraction (not recorded which). The rearrangement links TRBV4-3 to TRBJ1-1, with no clear D. The receptor's source is a human donor who was either an allogeneic HSCT recipient or a stem cell or donor lymphocyte infusion donor (not recorded which). It is not recorded whose cells these are; they may come from a transplant donor. The CDR3 loop reads CASSQDSGPMNTEAFF. CDR3 nucleotide sequence: TGCGCCAGCAGCCAAGATAGCGGTCCTATGAACACTGAAGCTTTCTTT.